This TCR beta chain was sequenced for a study of blood T cell repertoires in COVID-19. Turning to the study itself: Researchers got acute and convalescent COVID-19 samples from the United States, Italy and Spain. Nucleic acid was either cDNA or gDNA, and it came from T cells, B-cell-depleted T cells, or PBMCs.

In the original processing: Counts of nucleated cells, estimated from reference gene primer amplification, were obtained. Clones were read by immunoSEQ multiplex PCR, and TCRdb kept only the in-frame ones, dropping some. V and J calls and clone size are as listed in that table; D and trimming were resolved from the DNA. The table records 210,000 or so clones, 83% of them present only once. Germline V lookup: CDR1 LNHDA, CDR2 SQIVND (reference sequence). The CDR3 is 13 residues long. Trimming took off 3 bases at V and 5 bases at J, with 8 bases between the two ends. In Seattle, patients joined the study during active infection and were tracked longitudinally.

The source is a young woman with COVID-19, enrolled during active disease. The chain joins TRBV19 to TRBJ1-5; a possible D gene is TRBD1 (5 bases). Sequenced material: peripheral blood. This chain's CDR3 is CASSMQQDQPQHF. CDR3 nucleotide sequence: TGTGCCAGTAGTATGCAACAGGATCAGCCCCAGCATTTT.